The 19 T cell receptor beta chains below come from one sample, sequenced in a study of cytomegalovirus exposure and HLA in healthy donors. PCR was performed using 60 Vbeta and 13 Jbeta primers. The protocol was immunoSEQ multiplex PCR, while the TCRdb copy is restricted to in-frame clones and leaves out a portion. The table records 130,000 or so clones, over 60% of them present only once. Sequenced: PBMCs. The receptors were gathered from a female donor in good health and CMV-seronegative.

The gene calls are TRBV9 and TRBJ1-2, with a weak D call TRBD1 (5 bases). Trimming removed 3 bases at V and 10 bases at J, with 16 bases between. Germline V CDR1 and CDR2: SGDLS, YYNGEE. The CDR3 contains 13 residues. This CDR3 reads CASSAGSGPNYTF. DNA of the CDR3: TGTGCCAGCAGCGCAGGGTCTGGCCCCAACTACACCTTC.

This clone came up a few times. CDR3 protein: CATDLTGGAGGYTF. In nucleotides, the CDR3 is TGTGCCACCGACCTCACAGGGGGCGCAGGGGGCTACACCTTC. The chain employs TRBV19 and TRBJ1-2, with TRBD1 identical over 9 bases. Germline CDR1 is LNHDA and CDR2 is SQIVND (reference sequence). The length of the CDR3 is 14 residues. V lost 10 bases, J lost 8 bases, and 14 bases stayed unmatched.

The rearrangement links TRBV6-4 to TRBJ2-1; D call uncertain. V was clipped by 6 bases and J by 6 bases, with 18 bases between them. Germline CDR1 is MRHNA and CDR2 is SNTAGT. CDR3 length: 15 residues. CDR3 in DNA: TGTGCCAGCAGCGTCGAGGCCGTCTTAGGCAATGAGCAGTTCTTC. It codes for CASSVEAVLGNEQFF.

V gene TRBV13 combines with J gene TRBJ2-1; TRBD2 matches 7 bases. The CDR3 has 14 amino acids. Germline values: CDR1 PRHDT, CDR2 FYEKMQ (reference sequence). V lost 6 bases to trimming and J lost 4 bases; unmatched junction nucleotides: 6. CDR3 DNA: TGTGCCAGCAGAAGAGGGAGGGGTTACAATGAGCAGTTCTTC. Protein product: CASRRGRGYNEQFF.

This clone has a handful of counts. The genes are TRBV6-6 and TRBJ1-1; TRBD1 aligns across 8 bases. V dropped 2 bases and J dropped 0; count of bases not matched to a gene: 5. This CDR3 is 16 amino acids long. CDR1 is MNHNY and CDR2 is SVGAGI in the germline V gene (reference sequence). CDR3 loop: CASSYPRTGMNTEAFF. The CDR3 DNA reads TGTGCCAGCAGTTACCCTAGGACAGGGATGAACACTGAAGCTTTCTTT.

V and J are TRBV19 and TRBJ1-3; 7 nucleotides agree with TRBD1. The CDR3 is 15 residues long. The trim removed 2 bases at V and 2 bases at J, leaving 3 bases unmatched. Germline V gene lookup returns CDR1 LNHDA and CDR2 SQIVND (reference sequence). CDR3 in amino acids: CASSIKTGAGNTIYF. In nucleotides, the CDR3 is TGTGCCAGTAGTATAAAAACAGGGGCTGGAAACACCATATATTTT.

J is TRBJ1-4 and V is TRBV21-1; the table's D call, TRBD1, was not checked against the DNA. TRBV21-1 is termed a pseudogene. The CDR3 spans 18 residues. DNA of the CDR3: TGTGCCAGCAGCAAGACATACACAGAACCAAACCAAAATGAAAAACTGTTTTTT. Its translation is CASSKTYTEPNQNEKLFF.

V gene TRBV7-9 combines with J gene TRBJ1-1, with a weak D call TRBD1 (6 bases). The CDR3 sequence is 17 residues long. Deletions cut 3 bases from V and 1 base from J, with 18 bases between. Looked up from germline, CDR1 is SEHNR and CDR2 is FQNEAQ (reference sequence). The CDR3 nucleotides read TGTGCCAGCAGCTTCAACCCCAACAGGGCCCAGAACACTGAAGCTTTCTTT. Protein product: CASSFNPNRAQNTEAFF.

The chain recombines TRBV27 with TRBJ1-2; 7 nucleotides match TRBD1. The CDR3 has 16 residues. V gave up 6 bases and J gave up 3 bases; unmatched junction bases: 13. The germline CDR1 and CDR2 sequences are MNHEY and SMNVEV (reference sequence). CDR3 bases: TGTGCCAGCAGGTTAAGCCGGGACAGCTACTACTATGGCTACACCTTC. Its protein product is CASRLSRDSYYYGYTF.

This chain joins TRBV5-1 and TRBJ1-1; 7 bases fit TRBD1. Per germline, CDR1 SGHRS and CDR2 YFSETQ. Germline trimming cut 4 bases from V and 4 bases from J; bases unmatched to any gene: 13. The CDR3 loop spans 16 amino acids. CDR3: CASSPRPQGEATEAFF. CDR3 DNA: TGCGCCAGCAGCCCTAGACCCCAGGGGGAAGCCACTGAAGCTTTCTTT.

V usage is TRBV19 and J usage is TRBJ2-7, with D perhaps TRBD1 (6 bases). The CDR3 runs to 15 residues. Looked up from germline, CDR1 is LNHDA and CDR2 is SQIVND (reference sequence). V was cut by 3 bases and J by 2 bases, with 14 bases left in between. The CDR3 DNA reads TGTGCCAGTAGTATCCCGACAGGAATGACCTACGAGCAGTACTTC. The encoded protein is CASSIPTGMTYEQYF.

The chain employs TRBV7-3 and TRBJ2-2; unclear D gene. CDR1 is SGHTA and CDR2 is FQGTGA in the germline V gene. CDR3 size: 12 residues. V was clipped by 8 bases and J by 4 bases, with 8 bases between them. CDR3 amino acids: CASPVRTGELFF. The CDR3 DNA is TGTGCCAGCCCAGTCCGCACCGGGGAGCTGTTTTTT.

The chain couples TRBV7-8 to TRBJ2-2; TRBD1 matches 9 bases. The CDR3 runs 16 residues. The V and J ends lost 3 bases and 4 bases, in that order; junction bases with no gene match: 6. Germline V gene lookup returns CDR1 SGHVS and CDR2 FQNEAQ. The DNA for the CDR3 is TGTGCCAGCAGCTTGAACAGGGGGCCCGCCACCGGGGAGCTGTTTTTT. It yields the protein CASSLNRGPATGELFF.

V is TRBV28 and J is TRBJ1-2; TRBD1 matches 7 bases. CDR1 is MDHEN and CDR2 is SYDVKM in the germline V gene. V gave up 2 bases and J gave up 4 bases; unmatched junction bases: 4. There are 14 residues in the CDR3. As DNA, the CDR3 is TGTGCCAGCAGTTTAGGGGACAGATTCTATGGCTACACCTTC. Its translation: CASSLGDRFYGYTF.

The CDR3 bases are TGTGCCAGCAGCTTAAATCTCGGGGGTGATACGCAGTATTTT. This translates into CASSLNLGGDTQYF. V usage is TRBV7-3 and J usage is TRBJ2-3; tentative D call: TRBD2 (6 bases). The CDR3 loop spans 14 amino acids. V shed 1 base and J shed 6 bases, with 11 bases lying between them. Per the germline V gene, CDR1 is SGHTA and CDR2 is FQGTGA.

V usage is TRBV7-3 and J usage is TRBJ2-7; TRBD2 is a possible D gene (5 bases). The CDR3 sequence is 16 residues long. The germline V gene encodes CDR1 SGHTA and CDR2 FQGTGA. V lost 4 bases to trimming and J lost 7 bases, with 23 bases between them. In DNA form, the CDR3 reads TGTGCCAGCAGCTCCTCACCTAGAGGGCCCCCTTGGGAGCAGTACTTC. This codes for CASSSSPRGPPWEQYF.

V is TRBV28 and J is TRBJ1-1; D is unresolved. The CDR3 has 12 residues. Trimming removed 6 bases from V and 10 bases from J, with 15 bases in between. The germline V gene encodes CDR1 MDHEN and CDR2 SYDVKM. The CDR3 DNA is TGTGCCAGCAGCCAGAACCGGGAAGGAGCTTTCTTT. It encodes CASSQNREGAFF.

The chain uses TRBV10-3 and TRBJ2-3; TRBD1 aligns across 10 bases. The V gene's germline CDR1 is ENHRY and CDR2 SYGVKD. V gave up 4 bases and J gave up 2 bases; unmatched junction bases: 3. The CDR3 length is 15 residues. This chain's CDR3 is CAISVDRGNTDTQYF. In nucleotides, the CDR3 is TGTGCCATCAGTGTGGACAGGGGGAACACAGATACGCAGTATTTT.

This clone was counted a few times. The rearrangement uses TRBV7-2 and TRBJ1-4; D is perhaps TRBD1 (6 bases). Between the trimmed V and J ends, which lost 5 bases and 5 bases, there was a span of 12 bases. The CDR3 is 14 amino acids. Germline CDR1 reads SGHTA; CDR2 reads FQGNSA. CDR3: CASSQQGPNEKLFF. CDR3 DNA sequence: TGTGCCAGCAGCCAACAGGGACCCAATGAAAAACTGTTTTTT.